This T cell receptor (beta chain) was recovered during a study of graft-versus-host responses after intestinal transplantation (dated by TCRdb to the early 2020s). In terms of the full investigation: The transplants that recipients got were multivisceral, liver-intestinal, or isolated intestinal. Anti-thymocyte globulin induction was given to all recipients, followed by maintenance tacrolimus and steroids for roughly 3 years. After intestinal transplantation, graft-versus-host and host-versus-graft alloreactive T cell clones were followed in the graft, circulation and bone marrow using bulk TCR-beta CDR3 sequencing. To identify alloreactive clones, pre-transplant mixed lymphocyte reaction products were sequenced and compared with unstimulated pre-transplant donor and recipient T cells. Of the 20 to 30 intestinal transplant recipients enrolled in the cohort, one of whom was a retransplant, a few patients without pretransplant specimens were excluded. Donor T cell macrochimerism was defined as a peak of at least 4% donor T cells among recipient peripheral blood mononuclear cells. Instead of going to the commercial service, samples from three later patients were sequenced in-house on an Illumina MiSeq and processed with MiXCR. Beyond this particular receptor, the publication reports: The relatively low number and heterogeneity of intestinal transplant patients limited the conclusions. Early after transplant, declines in HvG clones were associated with peak levels of circulating GvH clones. In the allografts of patients with donor T cell macrochimerism, GvH to HvG T cell clonal ratios were high. GvH clones were found in recipient bone marrow, and some of the GvH clones appeared earlier in ileal mucosa or blood, which is consistent with an intestinal mucosal origin.

The sample's time point label, in plain terms: cells obtained before transplantation from donor or recipient. In the mixed lymphocyte reactions, some 200,000 CFSE-labeled pre-transplant responders were plated with some 200,000 irradiated violet-dye-labeled stimulators and cultured for approximately 6 days. After the mixed lymphocyte reaction, proliferating CD3+CD4+CFSE-low and CD3+CD8+CFSE-low responder cells were FACS-sorted on a BD Influx sorter. The library was generated by the immunoSEQ multiplex PCR assay. For most patients, genomic DNA was isolated using the Qiagen DNeasy Blood and Tissue Kit and was shipped frozen to Adaptive Biotechnologies for TCR sequencing. High-throughput TCR-beta CDR3 sequencing of genomic DNA from most patients was performed by Adaptive Biotechnologies. The study's processing was this. Adaptive's ImmunoSEQ software was the source of the TCR sequencing data for 18 patients, while a few other patients were processed with MiXCR and VDJtools. To correct CD4 versus CD8 sorting errors, any sequence found in both subsets at a frequency ratio below 5:1 was removed. CDR3 nucleotide sequences shared between donor and recipient were removed because the origin of such sequences could not be assigned. To count as alloreactive, a clone needed at least 2-fold expansion over unstimulated cells and a minimum CFSE-low frequency of 0.002% (template counts) or 0.001% (read counts). Clones detected in sequenced pre-transplant spleen, lymph node, or MLR CFSE-low populations of the donor or recipient were defined as mappable. Cumulative frequency of alloreactive clones was calculated as a percentage of all sequences weighted by copy number. What TCRdb holds here is the immuneACCESS table cut down to in-frame rearrangements. Part of the clones is not present; checked against another copy, under half of the missing clones reflect an unresolved V gene, and the others are unexplained. From that table come the V and J calls and clone size; the DNA was used to work out D and trimming. The sample yields about 20,000 clones; less than 60% were counted once. 0.88% of the sample is taken by the ten largest.

Details on this clone: Per-base qualities were not stored, and no clone one base away is much larger.

Germline trimming amounts to 4 bases on V and 6 bases on J, with 7 as the count of junction bases outside the gene matches. The CDR3 measures 14 amino acids from cysteine to phenylalanine. Only CDR3 DNA remains: 42 bases, in frame from the first base. CDR1 and CDR2, per the germline V gene, are KGHSH and LQKENI. The rearrangement combines TRBV18 with TRBJ2-7, with TRBD2 matching 9 junction bases. The sequence was collected from a human patient who received an intestinal transplant. The specimen was alloreactive CD4+ T cells from a mixed lymphocyte reaction culture, collected before intestinal transplant. The cell subset or site tag for this specimen amounts to: CFSE-low proliferating T cells sorted from approximately six-day pre-transplant mixed lymphocyte reaction (GvH or HvG direction). The CDR3 protein is CASSLLAGTVEQYF. The sequenced DNA is TGTGCCAGCTCACTCCTAGCGGGGACCGTCGAGCAGTACTTC.